This is a list of T cell receptor beta chains from one sample in a study of a mutant IDH1 vaccine in newly diagnosed glioma. Here immunoSEQ multiplex PCR was the method, and the copy in TCRdb shows in-frame clones only, minus some. The table shows some 60,000 clones, with 80% occurring only once. These TCRs' antigens remain unknown. The sequenced sample was PBMCs, obtained from a glioma patient whose treatment included an IDH1 peptide vaccine. These receptors were taken from a man in his forties or fifties with glioma. Both conserved end residues are part of each CDR3. The D gene is left open where the match is weak. A row's size may be missing; if present it is once, few, many or a size class.

D gene	clone size	V gene	J gene	CDR3 DNA	CDR3 protein
NA	NA	TRBV19	TRBJ1-2	TGTGCCAGTAGGGACAAAGGAGGCTACACCTTC	CASRDKGGYTF
NA	once	TRBV19	TRBJ2-7	TGTGCCAGTAGTATAAGGGACGGATCCTACGAGCAGTACTTC	CASSIRDGSYEQYF
NA	NA	TRBV4-3	TRBJ2-2	TGCGCCAGCAGCCAGGGGCGGGGAGGCACCGGGGAGCTGTTTTTT	CASSQGRGGTGELFF
NA	NA	TRBV4-3	TRBJ2-7	TGCGCCAGCAGCCAAGATCGGGCCTACGAGCAGTACTTC	CASSQDRAYEQYF
NA	NA	TRBV2	TRBJ1-3	TGTGCCAGCAGTGACGGGAGCGCTGGAAACACCATATATTTT	CASSDGSAGNTIYF
NA	few	TRBV30	TRBJ1-1	TGTGCCTGGAGATTGGGCACTGGTGGGGGCTTCAACACTGAAGCTTTCTTT	CAWRLGTGGGFNTEAFF
NA	NA	TRBV6-5	TRBJ2-7	TGTGCCAGCAGAACTAGCTACGAGCAGTACTTC	CASRTSYEQYF
NA	NA	TRBV11-2	TRBJ2-5	TGTGCCAGCAGCCCACATTTGATGGAGGCCCAGTACTTC	CASSPHLMEAQYF
NA	NA	TRBV6-1	TRBJ2-3	TGTGCCAGCAGCCTCGGGACAAGCACAGATACGCAGTATTTT	CASSLGTSTDTQYF
NA	NA	TRBV2	TRBJ1-2	TGTGCCAGCACACGGGGGGATGGCTACACCTTC	CASTRGDGYTF
TRBD1	NA	TRBV6-6	TRBJ1-5	TGTGCCAGCAGTTACTCACAGGGGAGCAATCAGCCCCAGCATTTT	CASSYSQGSNQPQHF
NA	few	TRBV5-1	TRBJ1-1	TGCGCCAGCGCTTACGCTGGGGGGACTGAAGCTTTCTTT	CASAYAGGTEAFF
NA	NA	TRBV9	TRBJ2-1	TGTGCCAGCCAGGACTCCTCCTACAATGAGCAGTTCTTC	CASQDSSYNEQFF
TRBD2	NA	TRBV4-2	TRBJ2-5	TGTGCCAGCAGCCCACAACATTACCGGACTAGCGGGAGGTTAGTGGAGACCCAGTACTTC	CASSPQHYRTSGRLVETQYF
NA	NA	TRBV2	TRBJ2-3	TGTGCCAGCAGTGTCACAGATACGCAGTATTTT	CASSVTDTQYF
NA	NA	TRBV2	TRBJ2-1	TGTGCCAGCAGTATCACAGGAGACCGTTACAATGAGCAGTTCTTC	CASSITGDRYNEQFF
NA	NA	TRBV7-8	TRBJ2-6	TGTGCCAGCAGCTCATCTGGGGCCAACGTCCTGACTTTC	CASSSSGANVLTF
TRBD2	NA	TRBV14	TRBJ2-5	TGTGCCAGCAGCCAGAAGAGGACTAGCGGGAGTGGGGAGACCCAGTACTTC	CASSQKRTSGSGETQYF
NA	NA	TRBV6-5	TRBJ2-2	TGTGCCAGCAGGAGGGGAGGCAGTGCCGGGGAGCTGTTTTTT	CASRRGGSAGELFF
NA	NA	TRBV27	TRBJ2-7	TGTGCCAGCAGATACAGGGGGGGAAGCTCCTACGAGCAGTACTTC	CASRYRGGSSYEQYF
NA	NA	TRBV5-1	TRBJ2-1	TGCGCCAGCAGCTGGGACGCTTCCTACAATGAGCAGTTCTTC	CASSWDASYNEQFF
TRBD1	NA	TRBV25-1	TRBJ2-5	TGTGCCAGCAGTGAAACGCGTAAGGGGGCAAGGGCCCCGACCCAGTACTTC	CASSETRKGARAPTQYF
TRBD2	NA	TRBV25-1	TRBJ2-3	TGTGCCAGCAGTGAGGGACGGGGGGGCCCCACAGATACGCAGTATTTT	CASSEGRGGPTDTQYF
NA	NA	TRBV6-5	TRBJ2-2	TGTGCCAGCAGTTATTGGGCCGGGGAGCTGTTTTTT	CASSYWAGELFF
NA	NA	TRBV27	TRBJ1-5	TGTGCCAGCAGTTTATCTGGGAATCAGCCCCAGCATTTT	CASSLSGNQPQHF
TRBD1	NA	TRBV4-1	TRBJ1-2	TGCGCCAGCAGCCAAGACCCCGAGGGGACAGGCGGCTACACCTTC	CASSQDPEGTGGYTF
NA	NA	TRBV5-1	TRBJ1-2	TGCGCCAGCAGCTTAACAGGTTTTAGTAACTATGGCTACACCTTC	CASSLTGFSNYGYTF
NA	NA	TRBV5-1	TRBJ2-2	TGCGCCAGCAGCTTGGAGGGGGAGCTAAGGCCCGGGGAGCTGTTTTTT	CASSLEGELRPGELFF
NA	NA	TRBV5-8	TRBJ1-6	TGTGCCAGCAGCTTGGGCCCGGTCGTTAATTCACCCCTCCACTTT	CASSLGPVVNSPLHF
TRBD1	once	TRBV5-4	TRBJ1-4	TGTGCCAGCAGCTTGGATCAGGGGGCGGCTAATGAAAAACTGTTTTTT	CASSLDQGAANEKLFF
TRBD2	NA	TRBV29-1	TRBJ2-5	TGCAGCGTCCTAGCGGGAGGGGAGACCCAGTACTTC	CSVLAGGETQYF
NA	once	TRBV9	TRBJ2-3	TGTGCCAGCAGCGTAGCCGACTACACAGATACGCAGTATTTT	CASSVADYTDTQYF
NA	NA	TRBV19	TRBJ1-2	TGTGCCAGTAGTTCTCGACAGGCTCGGGCGTTCCACCTCTATGGCTACACCTTC	CASSSRQARAFHLYGYTF
NA	NA	TRBV6-6	TRBJ1-3	TGTGCCAGCAGTCCGAGGGAGGGCCGAAACACCATATATTTT	CASSPREGRNTIYF
NA	once	TRBV18	TRBJ1-4	TGTGCCAGCTCACCCGGGGACCTCGGACTGTTTTTT	CASSPGDLGLFF
NA	NA	TRBV19	TRBJ1-1	TGTGCCAGTAGTATGATGCAAAACACTGAAGCTTTCTTT	CASSMMQNTEAFF
NA	NA	TRBV5-1	TRBJ1-1	TGCGCCAGCAGCTTAAAGGGCGTGGCGAACACTGAAGCTTTCTTT	CASSLKGVANTEAFF
NA	NA	TRBV5-3	TRBJ1-4	TGTGCCAGGCAAGATGTAGGGGAGACAACTAATGAAAAACTGTTTTTT	CARQDVGETTNEKLFF
NA	NA	TRBV18	TRBJ1-3	TGTGCCAGCTCACCTTCAGCAGCAGGCTCTGGAAACACCATATATTTT	CASSPSAAGSGNTIYF
NA	few	TRBV15	TRBJ1-5	TGTGCCACCAGCAGAGATAGGGGGGGAGGTCAGCCCCAGCATTTT	CATSRDRGGGQPQHF
NA	once	TRBV7-2	TRBJ2-7	TGTGCCAGCAGCAAAGACTATTCTCTCCAGCAGTACTTC	CASSKDYSLQQYF
NA	NA	TRBV9	TRBJ1-2	TGTGCCAGCAGCGTAGAGGCTGTGAACAGTGGCTACACCTTC	CASSVEAVNSGYTF
NA	NA	TRBV9	TRBJ2-2	TGTGCCAGCAGCGCCCCCGTTGCCGGAGACACCGGGGAGCTGTTTTTT	CASSAPVAGDTGELFF
TRBD1	NA	TRBV19	TRBJ1-1	TGTGCCAGTAGTGAGGTGACAGGGGATAACACTGAAGCTTTCTTT	CASSEVTGDNTEAFF
NA	few	TRBV7-9	TRBJ2-1	TGTGCCAGCAGCGGCCTTAGGACATGGCCTGAGCAGTTCTTC	CASSGLRTWPEQFF
NA	NA	TRBV27	TRBJ2-1	TGTGCCAGCAGTTTATCCGGAGGGCTCAAGGGCAATGAGCAGTTCTTC	CASSLSGGLKGNEQFF
NA	NA	TRBV30	TRBJ2-3	TGTGCCTGGAGTCCAGGGGCAGGCACAGATACGCAGTATTTT	CAWSPGAGTDTQYF
NA	once	TRBV29-1	TRBJ1-5	TGCAGCGTTGCCCGGGACAGCAATCAGCCCCAGCATTTT	CSVARDSNQPQHF
NA	NA	TRBV14	TRBJ2-3	TGTGCCAGCAGCCAAATCAGGGCCTTCACAGATACGCAGTATTTT	CASSQIRAFTDTQYF
TRBD1	NA	TRBV28	TRBJ1-5	TGTGCCAGCAGTTCCTCAGGGGGTCACGATCAGCCCCAGCATTTT	CASSSSGGHDQPQHF